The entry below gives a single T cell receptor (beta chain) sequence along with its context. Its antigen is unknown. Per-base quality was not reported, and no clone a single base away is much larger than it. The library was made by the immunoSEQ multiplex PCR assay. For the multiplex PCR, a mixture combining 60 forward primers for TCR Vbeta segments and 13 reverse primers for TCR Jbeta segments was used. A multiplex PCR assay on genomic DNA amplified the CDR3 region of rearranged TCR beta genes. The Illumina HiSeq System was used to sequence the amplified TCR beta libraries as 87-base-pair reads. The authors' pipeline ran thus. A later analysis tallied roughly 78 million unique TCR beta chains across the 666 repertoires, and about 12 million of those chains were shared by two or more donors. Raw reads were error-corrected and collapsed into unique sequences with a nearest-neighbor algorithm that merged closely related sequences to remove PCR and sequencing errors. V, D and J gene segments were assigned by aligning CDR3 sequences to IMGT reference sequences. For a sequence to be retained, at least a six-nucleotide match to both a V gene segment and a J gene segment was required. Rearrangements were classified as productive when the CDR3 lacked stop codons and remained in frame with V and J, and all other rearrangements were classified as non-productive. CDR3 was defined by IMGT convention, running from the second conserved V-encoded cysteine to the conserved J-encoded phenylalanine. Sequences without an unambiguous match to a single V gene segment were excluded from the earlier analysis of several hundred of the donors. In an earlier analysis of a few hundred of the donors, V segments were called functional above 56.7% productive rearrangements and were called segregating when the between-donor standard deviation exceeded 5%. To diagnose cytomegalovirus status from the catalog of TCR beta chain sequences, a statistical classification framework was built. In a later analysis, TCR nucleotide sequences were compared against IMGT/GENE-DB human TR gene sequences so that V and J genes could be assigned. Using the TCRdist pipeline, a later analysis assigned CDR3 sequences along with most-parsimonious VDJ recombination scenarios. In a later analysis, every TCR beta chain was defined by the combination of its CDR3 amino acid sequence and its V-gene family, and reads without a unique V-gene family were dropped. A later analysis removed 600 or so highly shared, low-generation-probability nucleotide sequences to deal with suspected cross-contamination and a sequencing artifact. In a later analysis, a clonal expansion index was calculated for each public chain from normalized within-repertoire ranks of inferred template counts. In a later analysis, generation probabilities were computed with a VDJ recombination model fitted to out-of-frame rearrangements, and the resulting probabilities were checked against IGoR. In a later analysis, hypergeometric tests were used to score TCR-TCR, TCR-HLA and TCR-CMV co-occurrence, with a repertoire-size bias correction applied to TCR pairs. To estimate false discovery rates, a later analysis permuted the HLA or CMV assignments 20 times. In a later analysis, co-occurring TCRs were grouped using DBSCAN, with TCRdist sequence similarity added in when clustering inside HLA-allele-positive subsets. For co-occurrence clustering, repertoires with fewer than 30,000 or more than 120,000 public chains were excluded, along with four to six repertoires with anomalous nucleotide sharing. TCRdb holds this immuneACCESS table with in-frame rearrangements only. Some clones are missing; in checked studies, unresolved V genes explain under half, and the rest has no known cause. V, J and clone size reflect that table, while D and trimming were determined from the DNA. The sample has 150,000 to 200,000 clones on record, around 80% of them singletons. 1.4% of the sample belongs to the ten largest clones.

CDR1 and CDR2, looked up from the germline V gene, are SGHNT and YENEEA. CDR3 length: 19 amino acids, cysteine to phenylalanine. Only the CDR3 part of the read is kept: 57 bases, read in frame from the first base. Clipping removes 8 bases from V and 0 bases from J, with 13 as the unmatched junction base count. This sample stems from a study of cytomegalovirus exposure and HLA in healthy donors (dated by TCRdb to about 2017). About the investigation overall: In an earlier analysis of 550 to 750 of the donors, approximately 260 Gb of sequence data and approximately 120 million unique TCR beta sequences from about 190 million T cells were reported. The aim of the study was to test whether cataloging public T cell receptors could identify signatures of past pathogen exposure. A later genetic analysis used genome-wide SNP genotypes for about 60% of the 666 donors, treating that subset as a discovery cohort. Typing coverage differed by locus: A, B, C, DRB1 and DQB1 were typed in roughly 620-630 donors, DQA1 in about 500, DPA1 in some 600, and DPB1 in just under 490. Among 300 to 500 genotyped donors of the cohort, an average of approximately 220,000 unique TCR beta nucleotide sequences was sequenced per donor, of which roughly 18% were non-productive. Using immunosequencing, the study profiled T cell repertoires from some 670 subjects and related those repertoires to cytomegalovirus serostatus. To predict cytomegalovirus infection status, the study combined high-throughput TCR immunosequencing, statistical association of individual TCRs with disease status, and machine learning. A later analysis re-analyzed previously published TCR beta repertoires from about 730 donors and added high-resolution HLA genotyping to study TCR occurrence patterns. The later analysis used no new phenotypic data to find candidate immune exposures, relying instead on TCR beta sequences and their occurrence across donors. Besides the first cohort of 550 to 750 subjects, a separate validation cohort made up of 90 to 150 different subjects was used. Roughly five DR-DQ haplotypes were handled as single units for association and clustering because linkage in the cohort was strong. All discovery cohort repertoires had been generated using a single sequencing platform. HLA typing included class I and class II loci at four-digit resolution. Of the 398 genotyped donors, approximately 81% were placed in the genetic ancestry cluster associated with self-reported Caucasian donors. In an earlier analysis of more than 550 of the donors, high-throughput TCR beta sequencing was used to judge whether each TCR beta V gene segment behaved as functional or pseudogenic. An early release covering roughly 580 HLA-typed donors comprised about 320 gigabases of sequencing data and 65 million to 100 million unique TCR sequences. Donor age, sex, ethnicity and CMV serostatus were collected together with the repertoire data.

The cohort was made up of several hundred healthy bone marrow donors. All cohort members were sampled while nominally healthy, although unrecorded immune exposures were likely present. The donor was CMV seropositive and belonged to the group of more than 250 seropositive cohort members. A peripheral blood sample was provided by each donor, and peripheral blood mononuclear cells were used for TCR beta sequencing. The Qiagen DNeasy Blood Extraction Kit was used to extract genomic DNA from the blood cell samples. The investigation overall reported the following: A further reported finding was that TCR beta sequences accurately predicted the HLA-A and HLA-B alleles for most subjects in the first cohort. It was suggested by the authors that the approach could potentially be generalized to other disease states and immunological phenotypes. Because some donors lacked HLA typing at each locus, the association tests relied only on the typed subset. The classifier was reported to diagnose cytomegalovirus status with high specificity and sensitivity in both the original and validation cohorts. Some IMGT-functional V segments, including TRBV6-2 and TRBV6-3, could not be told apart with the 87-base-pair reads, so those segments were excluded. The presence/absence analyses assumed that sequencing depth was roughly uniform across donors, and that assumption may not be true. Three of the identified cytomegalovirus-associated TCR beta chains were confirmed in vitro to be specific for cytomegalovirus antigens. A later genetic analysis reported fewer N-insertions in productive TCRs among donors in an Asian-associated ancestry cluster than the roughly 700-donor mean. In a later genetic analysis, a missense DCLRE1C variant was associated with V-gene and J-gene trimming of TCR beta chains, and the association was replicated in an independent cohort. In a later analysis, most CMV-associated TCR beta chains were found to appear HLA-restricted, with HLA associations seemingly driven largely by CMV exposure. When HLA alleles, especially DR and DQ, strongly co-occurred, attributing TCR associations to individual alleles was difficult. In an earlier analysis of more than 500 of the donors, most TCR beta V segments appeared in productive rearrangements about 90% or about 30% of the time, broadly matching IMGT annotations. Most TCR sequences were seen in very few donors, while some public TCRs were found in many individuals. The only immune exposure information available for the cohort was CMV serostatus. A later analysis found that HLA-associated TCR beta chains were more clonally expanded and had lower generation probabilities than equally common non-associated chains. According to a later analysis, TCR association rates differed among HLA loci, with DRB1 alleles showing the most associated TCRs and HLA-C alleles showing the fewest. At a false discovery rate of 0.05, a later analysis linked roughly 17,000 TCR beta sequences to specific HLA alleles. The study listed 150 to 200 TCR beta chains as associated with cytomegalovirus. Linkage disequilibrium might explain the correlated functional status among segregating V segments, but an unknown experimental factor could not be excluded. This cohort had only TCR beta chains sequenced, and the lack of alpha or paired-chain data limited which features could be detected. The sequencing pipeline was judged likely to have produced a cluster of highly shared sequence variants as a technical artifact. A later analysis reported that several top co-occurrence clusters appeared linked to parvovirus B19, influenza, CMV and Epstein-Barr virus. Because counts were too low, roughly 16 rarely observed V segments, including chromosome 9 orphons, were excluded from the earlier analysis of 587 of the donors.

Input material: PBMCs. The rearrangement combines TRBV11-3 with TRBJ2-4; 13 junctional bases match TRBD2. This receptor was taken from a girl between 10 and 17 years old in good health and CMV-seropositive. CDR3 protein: CASGVLGLAGVLAKNIQYF. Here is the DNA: TGTGCCAGCGGAGTCCTCGGACTAGCGGGGGTCCTAGCCAAAAACATTCAGTACTTC.